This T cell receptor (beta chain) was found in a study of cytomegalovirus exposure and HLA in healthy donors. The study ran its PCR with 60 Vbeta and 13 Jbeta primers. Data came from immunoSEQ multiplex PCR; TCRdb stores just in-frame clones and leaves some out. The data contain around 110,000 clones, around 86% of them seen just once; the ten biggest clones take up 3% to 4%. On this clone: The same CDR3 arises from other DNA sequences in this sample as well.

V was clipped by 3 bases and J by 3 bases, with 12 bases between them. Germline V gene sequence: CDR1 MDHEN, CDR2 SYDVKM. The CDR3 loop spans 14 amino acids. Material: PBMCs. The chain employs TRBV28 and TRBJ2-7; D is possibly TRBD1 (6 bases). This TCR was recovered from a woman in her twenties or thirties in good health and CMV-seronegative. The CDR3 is CASSFLQGSYEQYF. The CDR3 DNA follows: TGTGCCAGCAGTTTTTTACAGGGAAGCTACGAGCAGTACTTC.